Shown below are 17 T cell receptor beta chains from a single sample sequenced in a study of blood T cell repertoires in COVID-19. Generated by immunoSEQ multiplex PCR, the TCRdb table keeps only in-frame clones and is missing some. Among tens of thousands of clones listed, 88% were seen once. Sequencing used peripheral blood. The source is a human donor in a cohort sampled during active COVID-19. The donor label of this sample is uncertain.

This clone was recorded a few times. V is TRBV5-1 and J is TRBJ1-2; 9 bases fit TRBD1. The CDR3 totals 16 residues. Germline V CDR1 and CDR2: SGHRS, YFSETQ. Trimming at V came to 6 bases and at J to 0 bases, leaving 9 bases not matched to a gene. For the CDR3, the DNA is TGCGCCAGCACCAATCCGGGGACAGGGTCTAACTATGGCTACACCTTC. As protein: CASTNPGTGSNYGYTF.

J is TRBJ1-5 and V is TRBV28; TRBD1 matches at 11 bases. Germline CDR1 is MDHEN and CDR2 is SYDVKM. The V and J ends lost 7 bases and 7 bases, in that order; junction bases with no gene match: 12. The CDR3 loop spans 16 amino acids. The CDR3 DNA is TGTGCCAGCATCAGTGCCCGGACAGGGGGCGGCCAGCCCCAGCATTTT. Its protein is CASISARTGGGQPQHF.

The chain has TRBV5-1 and TRBJ1-1, with D tentatively TRBD1 (6 bases). Trimming removed 0 bases from V and 1 base from J, with 7 bases in between. Germline values: CDR1 SGHRS, CDR2 YFSETQ. The CDR3 has 14 amino acids. The CDR3 protein is CASSLDRANTEAFF. In DNA form, the CDR3 reads TGCGCCAGCAGCTTGGACAGGGCGAACACTGAAGCTTTCTTT.

The V and J genes are TRBV10-1 and TRBJ2-1, with D perhaps matching TRBD2 (5 bases). The CDR3 runs 15 residues. Germline assignment: CDR1 WNHNN and CDR2 SYGVQD (reference sequence). The V gene lost 6 bases and the J gene lost 8 bases, with 20 bases spanning the gap. The CDR3 reads CASRGLASQGHEQFF. DNA of the CDR3: TGCGCCAGCAGGGGCCTAGCCTCCCAAGGGCATGAGCAGTTCTTC.

J is TRBJ2-1 and V is TRBV6-2 or TRBV6-3, with a weak D call TRBD1 (6 bases). In germline, CDR1 is MNHEY, CDR2 SVGEGT. The V gene lost 4 bases and the J gene lost 11 bases, with 15 bases spanning the gap. This CDR3 has 13 residues. This chain's CDR3 is CASSLLRQDKQFF. CDR3 in DNA: TGTGCCAGCAGTTTGCTTCGACAGGATAAGCAGTTCTTC.

CDR3 sequence: CASSGGRGGGGYTF. The CDR3 bases are TGTGCCAGCAGTGGTGGCAGGGGTGGGGGCGGCTACACCTTC. The chain employs TRBV2 and TRBJ1-2; tentatively, D is TRBD1 (6 bases). The germline CDR1 and CDR2 sequences are SNHLY and FYNNEI. The V and J ends lost 4 bases and 8 bases respectively, with 17 bases between them. The CDR3 covers 14 residues.

The V and J genes are TRBV20-1 and TRBJ2-5; 10 bases match TRBD2. This CDR3 is built from 14 residues. Trimming at V came to 3 bases and at J to 5 bases, leaving 6 bases not matched to a gene. Per the germline V gene, CDR1 is DFQATT and CDR2 is SNEGSKA (reference sequence). CDR3 sequence reads: CSASLAGGSETQYF. The CDR3 DNA reads as TGCAGTGCTAGTTTAGCGGGAGGAAGCGAGACCCAGTACTTC.

The rearrangement joins TRBV5-1 to TRBJ2-2, with D maybe TRBD2 (5 bases). Trimming took 4 bases from V and 4 from J, leaving 11 bases between them. The CDR3 loop spans 14 amino acids. CDR1 and CDR2 (germline): SGHRS, YFSETQ. The CDR3 loop is CASSGSGTTGELFF. The CDR3 nucleotides read TGCGCCAGCAGCGGAAGCGGTACCACCGGGGAGCTGTTTTTT.

This clone was seen only once. This chain uses TRBV7-9 with TRBJ2-4; TRBD2 might be the D (6 bases). This CDR3 is 15 amino acids long. The V gene lost 5 bases and the J gene lost 3 bases, with 14 bases spanning the gap. The germline V gene has CDR1 SEHNR and CDR2 FQNEAQ (reference sequence). The CDR3 is CASSPGGSFKNIQYF. In DNA, the CDR3 is TGTGCCAGCAGCCCCGGAGGGTCGTTCAAAAACATTCAGTACTTC.

J is TRBJ2-2 and V is TRBV5-1; unclear D gene. Trimming shortened V by 1 base and J by 0 bases, and 7 bases separated the two germline ends. This CDR3 has 15 amino acids. Germline V lookup: CDR1 SGHRS, CDR2 YFSETQ. The CDR3 loop is CASSLRESNTGELFF. DNA of the CDR3: TGCGCCAGCAGCTTGCGCGAGTCGAACACCGGGGAGCTGTTTTTT.

This chain joins TRBV28 and TRBJ1-1, with 8 positions matching TRBD1. Germline V CDR1 and CDR2: MDHEN, SYDVKM. The CDR3 loop spans 14 amino acids. V was pared by 5 bases and J by 1 base, with 3 bases of the junction left unmatched. The CDR3 bases are TGTGCCAGCAGTAGCGGACAGGGGAACACTGAAGCTTTCTTT. Translated: CASSSGQGNTEAFF.

V gene TRBV2 combines with J gene TRBJ1-5, with D possibly matching TRBD1 (5 bases). Trimming stripped 10 bases from V and 4 bases from J, with 14 bases between. Germline V CDR1 and CDR2: SNHLY, FYNNEI. CDR3 size: 13 residues. DNA of the CDR3: TGTGCCACCCAAAGACAGCAGAATCAGCCCCAGCATTTT. Amino acids: CATQRQQNQPQHF.

The genes are TRBV7-2 and TRBJ1-5, with D perhaps TRBD1 (6 bases). V shed 5 bases and J shed 2 bases, with 13 bases lying between them. CDR1 SGHTA and CDR2 FQGNSA come from the germline V gene. The CDR3 is 15 residues long. CDR3 region: CASSIRGSGNQPQHF. In nucleotides, the CDR3 is TGTGCCAGCAGCATTAGGGGGTCCGGCAATCAGCCCCAGCATTTT.

DNA for the CDR3: TGTGCCAGCAGTTACCCGCCCCTAAACTCCGGAGACAGGGGAACAGATACGCAGTATTTT. Amino acids: CASSYPPLNSGDRGTDTQYF. This chain uses TRBV28 with TRBJ2-3; 8 positions agree with TRBD1. The CDR3 is made up of 20 amino acids. From germline, CDR1 is MDHEN and CDR2 SYDVKM. The junction had 21 bases not matched to a gene; V was cut back by 4 bases and J by 3 bases. The full variable domain, its missing parts supplied by reference TRBV28 and TRBJ2-3, is DVKVTQSSRYLVKRTGEKVFLECVQDMDHENMFWYRQDPGLGLRLIYFSYDVKMKEKGDIPEGYSVSREKKERFSLILESASTNQTSMYLCASSYPPLNSGDRGTDTQYFGPGTRLTVL.

The V gene is TRBV19, the J gene TRBJ2-1; 8 bases fit TRBD2. V shed 4 bases and J 0 bases; nucleotides not matched to a gene: 5. In germline, CDR1 is LNHDA, CDR2 SQIVND (reference sequence). This CDR3 contains 16 residues. Written as DNA, the CDR3 is TGTGCCAGTAGTAGACAGCGGGGGAGCTCCTACAATGAGCAGTTCTTC. Its protein product is CASSRQRGSSYNEQFF.

The V gene is TRBV6-2 or TRBV6-3, the J gene TRBJ2-7; D gene ambiguous. Germline loops: CDR1 MNHEY, CDR2 SVGEGT. The length of the CDR3 is 11 residues. V lost 2 bases, J lost 3 bases, and 2 bases lay in between. The chain's CDR3 is CASSYLYEQYF. The CDR3 coding sequence is TGTGCCAGCAGTTACCTCTACGAGCAGTACTTC.

This clone was seen once. J is TRBJ2-2 and V is TRBV9, with D possibly being TRBD2 (6 bases). V dropped 4 bases and J dropped 2 bases, with 15 bases sitting between them. The CDR3 has 16 residues. The V gene's germline CDR1 is SGDLS and CDR2 YYNGEE. CDR3 sequence: CASSQPGGLNTGELFF. DNA of the CDR3: TGTGCCAGCAGCCAGCCCGGGGGACTCAACACCGGGGAGCTGTTTTTT.